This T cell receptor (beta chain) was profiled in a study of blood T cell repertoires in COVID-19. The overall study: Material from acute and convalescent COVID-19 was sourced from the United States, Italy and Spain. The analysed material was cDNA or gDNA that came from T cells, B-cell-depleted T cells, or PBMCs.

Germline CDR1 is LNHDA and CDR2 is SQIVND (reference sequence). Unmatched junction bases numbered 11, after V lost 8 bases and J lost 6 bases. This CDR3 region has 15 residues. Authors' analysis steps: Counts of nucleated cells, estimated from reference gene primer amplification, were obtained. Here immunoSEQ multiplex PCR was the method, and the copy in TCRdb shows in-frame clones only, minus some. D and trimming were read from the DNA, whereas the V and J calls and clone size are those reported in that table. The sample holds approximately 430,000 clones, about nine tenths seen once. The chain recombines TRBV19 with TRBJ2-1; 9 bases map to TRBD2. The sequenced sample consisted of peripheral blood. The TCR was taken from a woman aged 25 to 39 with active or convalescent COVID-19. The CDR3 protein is CASGNAGGPFNEQFF. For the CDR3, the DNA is TGTGCCAGTGGTAATGCGGGGGGGCCTTTCAATGAGCAGTTCTTC.